This T cell receptor (beta chain) was profiled in a study of identical twins. TCRdb called the 5' RACE reads again in MiXCR, with one record for every CDR3 protein. The repertoire holds under 900,000 distinct CDR3 sequences, with approximately 18% as singletons. Germline CDR1 reads LNHNV; CDR2 reads YYDKDF (reference sequence). This CDR3 is built from 15 residues. V lost 1 base and J 7 bases, leaving 13 bases between the germline ends. The same data also contributed to another study, on T cells expressing NK-cell markers. That source reports: Over 5 donors carried dominant NKG2C+ clonotypes that made up roughly 1.0-8% of their CD8+ T cells.

Sequencing input: PBMCs. This receptor was obtained from a woman aged 18-29 years in good health. The chain couples TRBV15 to TRBJ1-4; D may be TRBD1 (5 bases). The CDR3, as DNA: TGTGCCACCAGCAGAGTCTTGGGGCGGCCTGAAAAACTGTTTTTT. It codes for CATSRVLGRPEKLFF.